These T cell receptor beta chains were read from a single sample in a study of long-term antiretroviral therapy in people with HIV. Some clones are missing from TCRdb's copy, which holds only in-frame ones; the method was immunoSEQ multiplex PCR. The table has 28,000 or so clones, 75% to 90% seen once. The specimen comprised unsorted PBMCs, sampled 0.8 years before starting antiretroviral therapy. The receptors shown here come from a man between 18 and 35 years old with HIV. CDR3s include the opening cysteine and the closing phenylalanine or tryptophan. The D gene is left open where the match is weak. Some rows have no size entry. The others give once, few or many, or a class for an expanded clone.

cdr3_length clone_size d_call j_call v_call cdr3_aa cdr3_nt
14 - TRBD1 TRBJ1-1 TRBV6-5 CASSVGQGSVEAFF TGTGCCAGCAGTGTTGGACAGGGTAGCGTGGAAGCTTTCTTT
12 - - TRBJ1-4 TRBV30 CAWNTRGEKLFF TGTGCCTGGAACACCCGGGGTGAAAAACTGTTTTTT
17 - TRBD1 TRBJ2-7 TRBV7-2 CASSLYPGQAKTYEQYF TGTGCCAGCAGCTTATACCCCGGACAGGCCAAGACCTACGAGCAGTACTTC
14 - - TRBJ1-2 TRBV6-5 CASSPIPEGDGYTF TGTGCCAGCAGTCCGATCCCTGAGGGAGATGGCTACACCTTC
15 - TRBD2 TRBJ2-1 TRBV7-9 CASSSRLAGVNEQFF TGTGCCAGCAGCTCCCGACTAGCGGGCGTCAATGAGCAGTTCTTC
18 - TRBD1 TRBJ2-7 TRBV18 CASSPPGEKSDRTYEQYF TGTGCCAGCTCACCACCAGGGGAAAAATCGGACAGGACCTACGAGCAGTACTTC
14 few - TRBJ2-4 TRBV9 CASSVEAGWGIQYF TGTGCCAGCAGCGTAGAGGCCGGGTGGGGCATTCAGTACTTC
14 - TRBD1 TRBJ2-7 TRBV6-6 CASSYPGTAYEQYF TGTGCCAGCAGTTATCCCGGGACAGCCTACGAGCAGTACTTC
13 few - TRBJ1-2 TRBV27 CASRLQGNYGYTF TGTGCCAGCAGGTTACAGGGTAACTATGGCTACACCTTC
15 once - TRBJ2-1 TRBV2 CASLLGWGSYNEQFF TGTGCCAGCTTGCTTGGGTGGGGCTCCTACAATGAGCAGTTCTTC
11 - - TRBJ2-3 TRBV27 CAAGRVGTQYF TGTGCCGCAGGAAGGGTGGGTACGCAGTATTTT
15 - TRBD1 TRBJ1-2 TRBV6-1 CASSESGTAGYGYTF TGTGCCAGCAGTGAATCGGGGACAGCAGGCTATGGCTACACCTTC
15 - - TRBJ1-2 TRBV4-3 CASSQEDRLWNGYTF TGCGCCAGCAGCCAAGAAGACAGGCTTTGGAATGGCTACACCTTC
17 - TRBD2 TRBJ2-2 TRBV7-6 CASSLVASGRSTGELFF TGTGCCAGCAGCTTAGTTGCTAGCGGGAGGAGCACCGGGGAGCTGTTTTTT
17 medium-sized - TRBJ1-5 TRBV7-8 CASSFLRLGQENQPQHF TGTGCCAGCAGCTTCTTAAGACTAGGGCAGGAAAATCAGCCCCAGCATTTT
12 - - TRBJ2-1 TRBV28 CASRQPVNEQFF TGTGCCAGCAGGCAACCAGTCAATGAGCAGTTCTTC
12 - TRBD1 TRBJ2-3 TRBV29-1 CSVEPGGDTQYF TGCAGCGTTGAACCAGGGGGCGATACGCAGTATTTT
14 - - TRBJ1-4 TRBV19 CASSLQGAWEKLFF TGTGCCAGTAGTTTACAGGGAGCCTGGGAAAAACTGTTTTTT
14 - - TRBJ2-5 TRBV4-3 CASSQARQTETQYF TGCGCCAGCAGCCAAGCCAGACAGACAGAGACCCAGTACTTC
11 - - TRBJ2-1 TRBV5-6 CASSFGVEQFF TGTGCCAGCAGCTTTGGGGTTGAGCAGTTCTTC
13 - - TRBJ1-2 TRBV19 CASQGILNYGYTF TGTGCCAGCCAGGGCATCCTTAACTATGGCTACACCTTC
16 - TRBD2 TRBJ2-4 TRBV9 CASSVIAGGRGDIQYF TGTGCCAGCAGCGTAATAGCGGGGGGGCGAGGGGACATTCAGTACTTC
13 - - TRBJ2-1 TRBV18 CASSPSGRNEQFF TGTGCCAGCTCACCTTCAGGGCGCAATGAGCAGTTCTTC
16 - TRBD1 TRBJ2-7 TRBV5-1 CASSLERGPNPYEQYF TGCGCCAGCAGCTTGGAGAGGGGGCCAAATCCCTACGAGCAGTACTTC
16 - - TRBJ1-6 TRBV5-1 CASSLDGSSYNSPLHF TGCGCCAGCAGCTTGGACGGGAGCTCCTATAATTCACCCCTCCACTTT
16 once TRBD1 TRBJ1-5 TRBV2 CASSQDRGLQSQPQHF TGTGCCAGCAGTCAGGACAGGGGTTTACAATCACAGCCCCAGCATTTT
15 - TRBD2 TRBJ2-2 TRBV18 CASSTRPGGPGELFF TGTGCCAGCTCAACAAGGCCGGGAGGTCCTGGGGAGCTGTTTTTT
15 - TRBD1 TRBJ1-1 TRBV19 CASRTRDSLNTEAFF TGTGCCAGTAGAACGCGGGACAGCTTGAACACTGAAGCTTTCTTT
13 - - TRBJ1-1 TRBV19 CASSIVDSTEAFF TGTGCCAGTAGTATAGTGGACAGCACTGAAGCTTTCTTT
16 - TRBD1 TRBJ2-7 TRBV7-9 CASSPPGTGELYEQYF TGTGCCAGCAGCCCACCCGGGACAGGGGAACTCTACGAGCAGTACTTC
18 once - TRBJ2-3 TRBV7-9 CASSPVQGGIKDPDTQYF TGTGCCAGCAGCCCCGTTCAGGGAGGTATTAAGGACCCAGATACGCAGTATTTT
14 - - TRBJ1-6 TRBV11-2 CASSLENMGGSLHF TGTGCCAGCAGCTTGGAGAACATGGGTGGATCCCTCCACTTT
13 - - TRBJ2-5 TRBV6-1 CASSAAGTETQYF TGTGCCAGCAGTGCGGCGGGGACCGAGACCCAGTACTTC
14 - - TRBJ1-3 TRBV30 CAWSPQVSGNTIYF TGTGCCTGGTCCCCGCAGGTAAGTGGAAACACCATATATTTT
14 - TRBD2 TRBJ2-3 TRBV27 CASGLAGATDTQYF TGTGCCAGCGGGCTAGCGGGGGCCACAGATACGCAGTATTTT
11 - - TRBJ2-1 TRBV29-1 CSVTGSSEQFF TGCAGCGTAACAGGATCAAGTGAGCAGTTCTTC
18 - - TRBJ2-6 TRBV9 CASSLHPKGSSGANVLTF TGTGCCAGCAGCTTACACCCAAAGGGGAGCTCTGGGGCCAACGTCCTGACTTTC
13 - TRBD1 TRBJ2-3 TRBV11-1 CASSTAGGDTQYF TGTGCCAGCAGCACCGCAGGGGGAGATACGCAGTATTTT
15 - TRBD2 TRBJ2-3 TRBV10-2 CASSEPGGSSDTQYF TGCGCCAGCAGTGAACCGGGCGGGAGCTCAGATACGCAGTATTTT
13 once - TRBJ1-3 TRBV13 CASSLQGGNTIYF TGTGCCAGCAGCTTACAAGGGGGAAACACCATATATTTT
15 - - TRBJ2-2 TRBV27 CASSRSAPNTGELFF TGTGCCAGCAGTAGGTCGGCACCGAACACCGGGGAGCTGTTTTTT
15 few - TRBJ1-5 TRBV11-3 CASSLGEAVGQPQHF TGTGCCAGCAGCTTAGGGGAGGCAGTAGGTCAGCCCCAGCATTTT
15 - TRBD1 TRBJ2-7 TRBV6-1 CASTNSGTGSHEQYF TGTGCCAGTACTAACTCCGGGACAGGTAGCCACGAGCAGTACTTC
16 - TRBD2 TRBJ2-3 TRBV4-3 CASSQVPAGGIDTQYF TGCGCCAGCAGCCAAGTCCCCGCGGGGGGTATAGATACGCAGTATTTT
12 - - TRBJ1-3 TRBV7-2 CASSLAGNTIYF TGTGCCAGCAGCTTGGCTGGAAACACCATATATTTT
13 - - TRBJ1-1 TRBV5-1 CASSLGDWTEAFF TGCGCCAGCAGCTTAGGGGATTGGACTGAAGCTTTCTTT
14 - - TRBJ2-1 TRBV4-3 CASSQNLKRGEQFF TGCGCCAGCAGCCAAAACTTAAAGCGCGGTGAGCAGTTCTTC
14 once - TRBJ2-7 TRBV11-2 CASSLLDSAYEQYF TGTGCCAGCAGCCTCCTGGACAGCGCCTACGAGCAGTACTTC
15 - TRBD1 TRBJ2-7 TRBV9 CASSLAGTATYEQYF TGTGCCAGCAGCTTGGCCGGGACAGCGACCTACGAGCAGTACTTC
13 - - TRBJ2-3 TRBV12-5 CASGLMRFDTQYF TGTGCTAGTGGTTTGATGAGGTTTGATACGCAGTATTTT
15 - - TRBJ1-2 TRBV4-2 CASSQVSDRRDGYTF TGTGCCAGCAGCCAAGTCTCAGACAGGAGGGACGGCTACACCTTC
14 once - TRBJ1-2 TRBV10-3 CAISESLGVDGYTF TGTGCCATCAGTGAGTCGTTAGGGGTTGATGGCTACACCTTC
15 - - TRBJ2-5 TRBV5-4 CASSLNSGVLETQYF TGTGCCAGCAGCTTGAATTCGGGGGTATTAGAGACCCAGTACTTC